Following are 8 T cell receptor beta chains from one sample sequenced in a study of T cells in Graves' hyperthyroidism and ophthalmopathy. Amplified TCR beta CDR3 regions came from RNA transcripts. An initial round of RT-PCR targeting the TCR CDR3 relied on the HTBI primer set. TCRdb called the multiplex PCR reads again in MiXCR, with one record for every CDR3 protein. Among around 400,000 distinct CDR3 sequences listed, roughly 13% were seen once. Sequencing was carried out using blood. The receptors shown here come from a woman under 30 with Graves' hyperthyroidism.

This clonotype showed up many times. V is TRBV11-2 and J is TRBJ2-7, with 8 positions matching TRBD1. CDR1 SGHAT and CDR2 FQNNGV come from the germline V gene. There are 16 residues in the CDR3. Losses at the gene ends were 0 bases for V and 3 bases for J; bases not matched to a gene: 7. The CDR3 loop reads CASSLESGTGLYEQYF. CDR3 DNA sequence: TGTGCCAGCAGCTTAGAGTCAGGGACAGGCCTCTACGAGCAGTACTTC.

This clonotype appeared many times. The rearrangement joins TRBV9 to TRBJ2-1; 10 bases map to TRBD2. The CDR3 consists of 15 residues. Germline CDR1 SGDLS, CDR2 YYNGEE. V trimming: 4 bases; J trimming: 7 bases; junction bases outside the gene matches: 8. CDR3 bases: TGTGCCAGCAGCCCCCCTTCGACTAGCGGGAATGAGCAGTTCTTC. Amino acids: CASSPPSTSGNEQFF. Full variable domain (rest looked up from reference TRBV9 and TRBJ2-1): DSGVTQTPKHLITATGQRVTLRCSPRSGDLSVYWYQQSLDQGLQFLIQYYNGEERAKGNILERFSAQQFPDLHSELNLSSLELGDSALYFCASSPPSTSGNEQFFGPGTRLTVL.

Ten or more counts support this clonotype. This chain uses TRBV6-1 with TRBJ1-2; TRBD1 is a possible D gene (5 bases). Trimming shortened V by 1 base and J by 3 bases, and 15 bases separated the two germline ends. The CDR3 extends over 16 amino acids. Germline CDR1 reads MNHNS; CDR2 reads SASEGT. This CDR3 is CASSEGEAGSDYGYTF. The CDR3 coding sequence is TGTGCCAGCAGTGAAGGGGAAGCAGGGTCGGACTATGGCTACACCTTC.

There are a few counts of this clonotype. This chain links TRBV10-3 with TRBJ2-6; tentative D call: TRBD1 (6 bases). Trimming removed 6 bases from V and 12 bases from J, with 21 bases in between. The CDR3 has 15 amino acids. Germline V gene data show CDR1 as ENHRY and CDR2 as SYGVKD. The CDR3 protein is CAIRGDTAKKGVLTF. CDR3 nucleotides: TGTGCCATCAGGGGGGACACCGCAAAGAAGGGCGTCCTGACTTTC.

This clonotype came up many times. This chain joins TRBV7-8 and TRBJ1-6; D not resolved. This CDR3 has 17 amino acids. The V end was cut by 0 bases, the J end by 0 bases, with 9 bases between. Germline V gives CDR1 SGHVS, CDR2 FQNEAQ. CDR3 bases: TGTGCCAGCAGCTTAGCGGGCACGAGCTCCTATAATTCACCCCTCCACTTT. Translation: CASSLAGTSSYNSPLHF.

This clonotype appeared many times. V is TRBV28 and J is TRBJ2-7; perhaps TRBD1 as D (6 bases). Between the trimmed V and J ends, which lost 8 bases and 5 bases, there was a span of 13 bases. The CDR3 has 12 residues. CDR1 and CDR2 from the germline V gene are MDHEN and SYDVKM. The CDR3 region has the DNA TGTGCCAGCCTCGACAGGTCAGACGAGCAGTACTTC. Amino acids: CASLDRSDEQYF.

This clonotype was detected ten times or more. CDR3 DNA: TGTGCCAGCAGCCAAGATGAGGGGCCCGACACAGATACGCAGTATTTT. Translation: CASSQDEGPDTDTQYF. The chain couples TRBV3-1 to TRBJ2-3; D is possibly TRBD1 or TRBD2 (5 bases each). From germline, CDR1 is LGHDT and CDR2 YNNKEL (reference sequence). This CDR3 spans 16 amino acids. The V gene lost 0 bases and the J gene lost 2 bases, with 12 bases spanning the gap.

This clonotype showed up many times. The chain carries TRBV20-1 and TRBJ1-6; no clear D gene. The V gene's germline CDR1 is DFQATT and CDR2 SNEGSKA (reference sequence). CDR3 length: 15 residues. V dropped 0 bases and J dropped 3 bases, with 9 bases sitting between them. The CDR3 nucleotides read TGCAGTGCTAGAGATTATGGAATCTATAATTCACCCCTCCACTTT. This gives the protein CSARDYGIYNSPLHF.